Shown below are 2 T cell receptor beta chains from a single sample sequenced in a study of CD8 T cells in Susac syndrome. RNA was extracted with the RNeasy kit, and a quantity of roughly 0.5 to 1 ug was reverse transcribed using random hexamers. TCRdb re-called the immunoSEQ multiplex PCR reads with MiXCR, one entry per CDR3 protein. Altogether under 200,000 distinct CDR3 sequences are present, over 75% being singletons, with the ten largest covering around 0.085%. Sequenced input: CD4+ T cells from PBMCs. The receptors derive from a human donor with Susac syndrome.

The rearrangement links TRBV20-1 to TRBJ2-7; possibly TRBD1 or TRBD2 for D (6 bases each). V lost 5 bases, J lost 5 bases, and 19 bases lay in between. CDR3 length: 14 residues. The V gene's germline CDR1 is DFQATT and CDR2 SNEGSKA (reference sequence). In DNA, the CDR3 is TGCAGTGCTCGGGGGCCGAACCTTTACGACGAGCAGTACTTC. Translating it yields CSARGPNLYDEQYF.

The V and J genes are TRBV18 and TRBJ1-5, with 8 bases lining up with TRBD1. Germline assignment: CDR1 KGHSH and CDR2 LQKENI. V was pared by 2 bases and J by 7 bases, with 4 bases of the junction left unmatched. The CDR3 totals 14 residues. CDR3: CASSPATGDQPQHF. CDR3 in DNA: TGTGCCAGCTCACCAGCGACAGGGGACCAGCCCCAGCATTTT.